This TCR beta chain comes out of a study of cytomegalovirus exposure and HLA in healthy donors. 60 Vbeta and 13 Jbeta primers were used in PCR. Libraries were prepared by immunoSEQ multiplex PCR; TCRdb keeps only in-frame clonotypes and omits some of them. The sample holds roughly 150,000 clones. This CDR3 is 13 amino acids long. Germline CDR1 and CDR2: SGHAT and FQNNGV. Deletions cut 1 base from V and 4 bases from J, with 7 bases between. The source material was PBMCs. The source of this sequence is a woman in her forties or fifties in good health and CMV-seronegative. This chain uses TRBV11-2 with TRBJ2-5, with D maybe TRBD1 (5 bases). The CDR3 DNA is TGTGCCAGCAGCTTAGGGGGCAGAGAGACCCAGTACTTC. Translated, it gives CASSLGGRETQYF.